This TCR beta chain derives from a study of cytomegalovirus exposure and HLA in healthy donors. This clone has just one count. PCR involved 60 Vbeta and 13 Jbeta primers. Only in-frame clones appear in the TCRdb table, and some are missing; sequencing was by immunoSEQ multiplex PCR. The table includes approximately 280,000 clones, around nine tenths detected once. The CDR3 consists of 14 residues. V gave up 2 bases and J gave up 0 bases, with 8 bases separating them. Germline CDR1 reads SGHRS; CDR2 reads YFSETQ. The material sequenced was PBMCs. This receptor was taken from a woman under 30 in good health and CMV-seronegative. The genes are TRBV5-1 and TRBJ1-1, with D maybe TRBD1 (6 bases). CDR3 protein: CASSFSGVNTEAFF. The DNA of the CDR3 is TGCGCCAGCAGCTTTTCAGGGGTGAACACTGAAGCTTTCTTT.